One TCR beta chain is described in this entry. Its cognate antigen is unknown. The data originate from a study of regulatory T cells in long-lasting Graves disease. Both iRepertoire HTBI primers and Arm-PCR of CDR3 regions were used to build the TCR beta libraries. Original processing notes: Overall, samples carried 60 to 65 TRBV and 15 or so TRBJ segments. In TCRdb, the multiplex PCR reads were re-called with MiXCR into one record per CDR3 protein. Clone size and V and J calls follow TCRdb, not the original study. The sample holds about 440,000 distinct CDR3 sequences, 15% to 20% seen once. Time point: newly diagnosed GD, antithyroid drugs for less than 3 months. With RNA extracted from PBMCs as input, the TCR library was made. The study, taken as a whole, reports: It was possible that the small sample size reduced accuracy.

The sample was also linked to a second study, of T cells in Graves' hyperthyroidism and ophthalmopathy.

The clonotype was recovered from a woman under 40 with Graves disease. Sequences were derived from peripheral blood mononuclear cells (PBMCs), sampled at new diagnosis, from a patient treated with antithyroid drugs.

The CDR3 DNA reads as TGTGCCAGCAGCCCGGGGGTACAGTTGAACACTGAAGCTTTCTTT. It is translated as CASSPGVQLNTEAFF. The chain links TRBV13 to TRBJ1-1; tentative D call: TRBD1 (5 bases). CDR1 is PRHDT and CDR2 is FYEKMQ in the germline V gene (reference sequence). This CDR3 is built from 15 residues. V was trimmed by 5 bases and J by 0 bases, leaving 13 bases between them.